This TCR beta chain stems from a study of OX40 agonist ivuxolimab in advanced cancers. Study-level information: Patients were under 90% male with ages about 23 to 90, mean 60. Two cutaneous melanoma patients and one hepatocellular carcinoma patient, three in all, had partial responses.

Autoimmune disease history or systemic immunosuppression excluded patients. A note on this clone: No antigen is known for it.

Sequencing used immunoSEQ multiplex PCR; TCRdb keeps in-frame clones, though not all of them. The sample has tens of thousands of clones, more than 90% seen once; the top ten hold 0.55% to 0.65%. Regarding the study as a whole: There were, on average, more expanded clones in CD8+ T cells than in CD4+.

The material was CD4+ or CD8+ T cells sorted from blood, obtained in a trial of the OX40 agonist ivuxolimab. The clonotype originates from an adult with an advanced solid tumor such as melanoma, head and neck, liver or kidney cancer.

CDR3 protein: CASSLSTGGSEKLFF. The CDR3 nucleotides read TGTGCCAGCAGTTTATCTACAGGAGGAAGTGAAAAACTGTTTTTT. This chain joins TRBV27 and TRBJ1-4, with D perhaps matching TRBD1 (5 bases). V lost 0 bases and J 7 bases, leaving 12 bases between the germline ends. Per the germline V gene, CDR1 is MNHEY and CDR2 is SMNVEV (reference sequence). There are 15 residues in the CDR3.